A single sample gave rise to the 13 T cell receptor beta chains below, sequenced in a study of T cells in localized non-small cell lung cancer. Only in-frame clones appear in the TCRdb table, and some are missing; sequencing was by immunoSEQ multiplex PCR. Of more than 70,000 clones detected, almost 85% appear once; the ten largest clones hold approximately 2.8%. The sample consisted of peripheral blood, taken before any cancer treatment. Every receptor here comes from a man aged 35-75 years with stage I lung adenocarcinoma.

V usage is TRBV19 and J usage is TRBJ2-5; 14 bases align to TRBD2. Germline V lookup: CDR1 LNHDA, CDR2 SQIVND (reference sequence). Trimming removed 4 bases from V and 0 bases from J; junction bases left unmatched: 4. The CDR3 spans 17 residues. The CDR3 coding sequence is TGTGCCAGTAGTACGGGACTAGCGGGAGATTACCAAGAGACCCAGTACTTC. Translation: CASSTGLAGDYQETQYF.

This chain connects TRBV10-1 to TRBJ2-3; D remains unclear. V lost 5 bases, J lost 0 bases, and 0 bases lay in between. Germline lookup yields CDR1 WNHNN and CDR2 SYGVQD (reference sequence). This CDR3 is built from 11 residues. CDR3 in DNA: TGCGCCAGCAGTAGCACAGATACGCAGTATTTT. Residues: CASSSTDTQYF.

The CDR3 region is CASSLGTSGKETQYF. CDR3 nucleotide sequence: TGCGCCAGCAGCCTGGGGACTAGCGGAAAAGAGACCCAGTACTTC. This chain joins TRBV4-1 and TRBJ2-5; 11 positions agree with TRBD2. The V gene end was trimmed by 4 bases and the J gene end by 3 bases; junction bases not matched to a gene: 4. The CDR3 consists of 15 residues. Germline V gives CDR1 MGHRA, CDR2 YSYEKL.

There are a few counts of this clone. The V gene is TRBV25-1, the J gene TRBJ2-7, with unresolved D. Trimming left V 6 bases short and J 5 bases short, with 2 bases between. Germline loops: CDR1 MGHDK, CDR2 SYGVNS. CDR3 length equals 9 residues. In DNA form, the CDR3 reads TGTGCCAGCAGGGACGAGCAGTACTTC. Translated: CASRDEQYF.

The chain is built from TRBV7-3 and TRBJ2-5; no clear D gene. CDR1 SGHTA and CDR2 FQGTGA come from the germline V gene. The CDR3 loop spans 15 amino acids. V was clipped by 2 bases and J by 5 bases, with 15 bases between them. CDR3 bases: TGTGCCAGCAGCTTAGGGGTATCCGTGGCGGAGACCCAGTACTTC. The encoded protein is CASSLGVSVAETQYF.

This clone showed up many times. The chain has TRBV11-2 and TRBJ2-7; 7 bases are shared with TRBD2. Per the germline V gene, CDR1 is SGHAT and CDR2 is FQNNGV. The CDR3 is made up of 15 amino acids. Trimming at V came to 1 base and at J to 0 bases, leaving 3 bases not matched to a gene. The CDR3 sequence is CASSLAGGSSYEQYF. As DNA, the CDR3 is TGTGCCAGCAGCTTAGCGGGGGGTAGCTCCTACGAGCAGTACTTC.

The rearrangement joins TRBV18 to TRBJ2-7, with D possibly being TRBD1 or TRBD2 (5 bases each). This CDR3 comprises 19 residues. Trimming removed 1 base from V and 2 bases from J, with 24 bases in between. Germline lookup yields CDR1 KGHSH and CDR2 LQKENI. CDR3 nucleotide sequence: TGTGCCAGCTCACCACTTTCGGCAGGGTCGAGGGAGTCCCCCTACGAGCAGTACTTC. Amino acids: CASSPLSAGSRESPYEQYF.

This clone has just one count. This sequence joins TRBV30 and TRBJ2-7, with TRBD1 matching 8 bases. The V and J ends lost 8 bases and 9 bases, in that order; junction bases with no gene match: 18. The CDR3 covers 14 residues. Germline V lookup: CDR1 GTSNPN, CDR2 SVGIG (reference sequence). The CDR3 reads CAGQGDKGTSAQYF. The CDR3 bases are TGTGCCGGACAGGGAGACAAGGGAACCTCTGCGCAGTACTTC. Full variable domain (remainder filled in from reference TRBV30 and TRBJ2-7): SQTIHQWPATLVQPVGSPLSLECTVEGTSNPNLYWYRQAAGRGLQLLFYSVGIGQISSEVPQNLSASRPQDRQFILSSKKLLLSDSGFYLCAGQGDKGTSAQYFGPGTRLTVT.

The rearrangement links TRBV15 to TRBJ2-7, with D hard to call. CDR1 and CDR2 from the germline V gene are LNHNV and YYDKDF (reference sequence). The CDR3 runs 16 residues. Trimming shortened V by 0 bases and J by 4 bases, and 16 bases separated the two germline ends. The CDR3 loop is CATSRDTKVFMYEQYF. The DNA of the CDR3 is TGTGCCACCAGCAGAGACACGAAAGTCTTCATGTACGAGCAGTACTTC. Full variable domain (remainder filled in from reference TRBV15 and TRBJ2-7): DAMVIQNPRYQVTQFGKPVTLSCSQTLNHNVMYWYQQKSSQAPKLLFHYYDKDFNNEADTPDNFQSRRPNTSFCFLDIRSPGLGDTAMYLCATSRDTKVFMYEQYFGPGTRLTVT.

This clone appeared a single time. The CDR3 DNA follows: TGTGCCAGCAGTGAGTCGGGAAGAGCTGGGGCCAACGTCCTGACTTTC. This translates into CASSESGRAGANVLTF. J is TRBJ2-6 and V is TRBV2, with TRBD2 as a possible D gene (5 bases). Germline CDR1 SNHLY, CDR2 FYNNEI. The CDR3 spans 16 residues. Deletions cut 3 bases from V and 2 bases from J, with 11 bases between.

Only one count was recorded for this clone. This chain joins TRBV7-8 and TRBJ1-1; 9 bases map to TRBD1. The CDR3 has 17 residues. Trimming at V came to 1 base and at J to 7 bases, leaving 13 bases not matched to a gene. Germline loops: CDR1 SGHVS, CDR2 FQNEAQ. CDR3: CASSLEMPGQGPVEAFF. The DNA of the CDR3 is TGTGCCAGCAGCTTAGAAATGCCGGGACAGGGACCCGTTGAAGCTTTCTTT.

The sample holds a few counts of this clone. The V and J genes are TRBV6-1 and TRBJ2-5, with a possible D match to TRBD2 (5 bases). Germline V lookup: CDR1 MNHNS, CDR2 SASEGT. This CDR3 is 11 amino acids long. V lost 7 bases and J lost 5, with 8 bases in between. DNA for the CDR3: TGTGCCAGCACAATAGCGGAGACCCAGTACTTC. It yields the protein CASTIAETQYF.

The CDR3 is CASSRRNRQAATNEKLFF. Here the CDR3 DNA reads TGCGCCAGCAGCCGACGAAATCGACAGGCGGCAACTAATGAAAAACTGTTTTTT. The V call is TRBV4-1, the J call TRBJ1-4; weak D call: TRBD1 (6 bases). The CDR3 sequence is 18 residues long. The germline V gene encodes CDR1 MGHRA and CDR2 YSYEKL. V lost 4 bases to trimming and J lost 0 bases, with 18 bases between them.